Listed below are T cell receptor beta chains from one sample, sequenced in a study of cytomegalovirus exposure and HLA in healthy donors. This table comes from immunoSEQ multiplex PCR, and its TCRdb copy is limited to in-frame clones, with some not included. Of 250,000 to 400,000 clones listed, nearly 90% are singletons. The specimen was PBMCs. The receptors shown here come from a man aged 25-40 years in good health and CMV-seronegative. Both conserved end residues are part of each CDR3. The D gene is left open where the match is weak. Part of the rows lack a size; the others show once, few, many or a class for expanded clones.

size,J,length,D,V,CDR3,DNA
-,TRBJ1-1,15,TRBD1,TRBV14,CASSRHRGKDTEAFF,TGTGCCAGCAGCCGCCACAGGGGGAAGGACACTGAAGCTTTCTTT
-,TRBJ2-3,13,-,TRBV7-9,CASSLSAQDTQYF,TGTGCCAGCAGCTTATCCGCGCAAGATACGCAGTATTTT
-,TRBJ2-3,11,-,TRBV2,CASSVHPAQYF,TGTGCCAGCAGTGTGCACCCGGCGCAGTATTTT
-,TRBJ2-5,13,-,TRBV12-5,CASGPLIGVHPYF,TGTGCTAGTGGTCCGCTGATAGGGGTACACCCATACTTC
once,TRBJ2-7,15,-,TRBV6-5,CASSYGGGGFYEQYF,TGTGCCAGCAGTTACGGGGGTGGAGGGTTCTACGAGCAGTACTTC
once,TRBJ2-6,17,TRBD1,TRBV7-8,CASRRGTGLSGANVLTF,TGTGCCAGCAGACGAGGGACAGGGTTGAGTGGGGCCAACGTCCTGACTTTC
-,TRBJ1-3,15,-,TRBV6-5,CASSQTPLTGNTIYF,TGTGCCAGCAGCCAGACACCACTCACTGGAAACACCATATATTTT
-,TRBJ2-4,13,TRBD1,TRBV29-1,CSVVDRGQNIQYF,TGCAGCGTTGTGGACAGGGGGCAAAACATTCAGTACTTC
-,TRBJ1-5,16,TRBD1,TRBV19,CASRDTGTGVNQPQHF,TGTGCCAGTAGGGACACCGGGACAGGGGTCAATCAGCCCCAGCATTTT
-,TRBJ2-6,17,-,TRBV5-8,CASSDSVLRSGANVLTF,TGTGCCAGCAGCGACAGCGTTTTGAGGTCTGGGGCCAACGTCCTGACTTTC
-,TRBJ1-3,17,-,TRBV7-9,CASSYYQGFLGGNTIYF,TGTGCCAGCAGCTATTACCAGGGTTTTCTAGGGGGAAACACCATATATTTT
-,TRBJ2-1,13,-,TRBV19,CASSAETYNEQFF,TGTGCCAGTAGCGCAGAAACCTACAATGAGCAGTTCTTC
-,TRBJ2-5,15,-,TRBV6-1,CASSATGNYQETQYF,TGTGCCAGCAGTGCAACAGGGAACTATCAAGAGACCCAGTACTTC
-,TRBJ2-2,18,-,TRBV5-6,CASSLFDARGPLFGELFF,TGTGCCAGCAGCTTGTTCGACGCGCGCGGGCCCCTGTTCGGGGAGCTGTTTTTT
-,TRBJ1-4,12,-,TRBV4-1,CASSYPREKLFF,TGCGCCAGCAGCTACCCTAGGGAAAAACTGTTTTTT
-,TRBJ2-3,16,TRBD2,TRBV7-9,CASSLGAGANADTQYF,TGTGCCAGCAGCTTAGGAGCGGGGGCGAACGCAGATACGCAGTATTTT
-,TRBJ1-2,14,-,TRBV6-1,CASSAKGDSRGYTF,TGTGCCAGCAGTGCGAAGGGAGATTCTCGTGGCTACACCTTC
-,TRBJ2-1,14,TRBD1,TRBV5-1,CASSLGSTGSEQFF,TGCGCCAGCAGCTTGGGATCGACAGGGAGTGAGCAGTTCTTC
-,TRBJ1-1,14,TRBD1,TRBV19,CASSTYRGNTEAFF,TGTGCCAGTAGTACTTACAGGGGGAACACTGAAGCTTTCTTT
-,TRBJ2-6,14,-,TRBV6-4,CASSGASGANVLTF,TGTGCCAGCAGCGGAGCCTCTGGGGCCAACGTCCTGACTTTC
-,TRBJ1-5,13,-,TRBV5-1,CASSLYEDQPQHF,TGCGCCAGCAGCTTGTATGAGGATCAGCCCCAGCATTTT
-,TRBJ2-5,14,-,TRBV2,CASTQAPSQETQYF,TGTGCCAGCACACAGGCCCCAAGCCAAGAGACCCAGTACTTC
-,TRBJ2-2,14,-,TRBV11-2,CASSFFSDTGELFF,TGTGCCAGCAGCTTCTTCAGTGATACCGGGGAGCTGTTTTTT
-,TRBJ1-2,14,-,TRBV9,CASSEGDGSYGYTF,TGTGCCAGCAGCGAGGGGGACGGGTCGTATGGCTACACCTTC
-,TRBJ2-7,14,-,TRBV6-6,CASSYAWGPYEQYF,TGTGCCAGCAGTTACGCTTGGGGGCCCTACGAGCAGTACTTC
once,TRBJ1-2,15,-,TRBV6-1,CASSEQGFMYYGYTF,TGTGCCAGCAGTGAGCAGGGGTTTATGTACTATGGCTACACCTTC
-,TRBJ2-5,15,TRBD1,TRBV5-5,CASSFRTGNKETQYF,TGTGCCAGCAGCTTTAGGACAGGGAATAAAGAGACCCAGTACTTC
-,TRBJ2-7,15,TRBD2,TRBV19,CASSIIGGDSYEQYF,TGTGCCAGTAGTATTATCGGGGGGGATTCCTACGAGCAGTACTTC
-,TRBJ1-5,15,-,TRBV11-2,CASSLMTGSGEPQHF,TGTGCCAGCAGCCTAATGACCGGGTCCGGGGAGCCCCAGCATTTT